This T cell receptor (beta chain) originates from a study of CD8+ T cells in alopecia areata. The CDR3 runs to 15 residues. The germline V and J ends were trimmed by 3 bases and 3 bases, with 15 bases remaining between them. Germline V CDR1 and CDR2: LGHNA, YSLEER. Regarding treatment: oral pan-JAK inhibitor, 5-10 mg twice daily. The sequencing template was cDNA reverse transcribed from extracted RNA. Clones were read by immunoSEQ multiplex PCR, and TCRdb kept only the in-frame ones, dropping some. Counted here are over 150,000 clones, around half occurring once; the ten biggest clones make up 10% to 14%.

The clonotype originates from a human donor with alopecia areata. The rearrangement links TRBV4-3 to TRBJ2-7; tentatively, D is TRBD1 (6 bases). The sequencing used CD8+ T cells sorted from blood, collected at week 24, from a patient treated with tofacitinib. The CDR3 loop reads CASSQTLTGNYEQYF. The CDR3, as DNA: TGCGCCAGCAGCCAGACCCTAACAGGGAACTACGAGCAGTACTTC.